Here is one T cell receptor beta chain with its context. This clone's antigen is unknown. The input lacks base qualities; no much larger clone sits a single base away. The library was generated by the immunoSEQ multiplex PCR assay. For the multiplex PCR, a mixture combining 60 forward primers for TCR Vbeta segments and 13 reverse primers for TCR Jbeta segments was used. Amplification of the CDR3 region of rearranged TCR beta genes was performed with a multiplex PCR assay on genomic DNA. On the Illumina HiSeq System, the amplified TCR beta libraries were sequenced as 87-base-pair reads. The source study handled its data this way. Across the 500 to 700 repertoires, a later analysis counted tens of millions of unique TCR beta chains, around 10 million of which were shared by at least two donors. A nearest-neighbor algorithm error-corrected the raw reads and collapsed the reads into unique sequences, merging closely related sequences to remove PCR and sequencing errors. V, D and J gene segments were assigned by aligning CDR3 sequences to IMGT reference sequences. For a sequence to be retained, at least a six-nucleotide match to both a V gene segment and a J gene segment was required. Rearrangements were classified as productive when the CDR3 lacked stop codons and remained in frame with V and J, and all other rearrangements were classified as non-productive. CDR3 was defined according to IMGT convention as the region running from the second conserved V-encoded cysteine to the conserved J-encoded phenylalanine. The earlier analysis of about 560 of the donors excluded any sequence lacking an unambiguous match to a single V gene segment. An earlier analysis of 500 to 700 of the donors classified V segments as functional when productive rearrangements were above 56.7% and as segregating when the standard deviation between donors was above 5%. A statistical classification framework was built for diagnosing cytomegalovirus status from the catalog of TCR beta chain sequences. In a later analysis, TCR nucleotide sequences were compared against IMGT/GENE-DB human TR gene sequences so that V and J genes could be assigned. In a later analysis, CDR3 sequences and most-parsimonious VDJ recombination scenarios were assigned using the TCRdist pipeline. In a later analysis, each TCR beta chain was defined by its CDR3 amino acid sequence together with its V-gene family, and reads lacking a unique V-gene family were excluded. As a way to deal with suspected cross-contamination and a sequencing artifact, a later analysis dropped over 550 nucleotide sequences that were highly shared and had low generation probability. In a later analysis, a clonal expansion index was calculated for each public chain from normalized within-repertoire ranks of inferred template counts. Generation probabilities in a later analysis came from a VDJ recombination model fitted to out-of-frame rearrangements, and those results were checked against IGoR. A later analysis scored TCR-TCR, TCR-HLA and TCR-CMV co-occurrence with hypergeometric tests, applying a repertoire-size bias correction to TCR pairs. False discovery rates were estimated in a later analysis by permuting HLA or CMV assignments 20 times. In a later analysis, co-occurring TCRs were grouped with DBSCAN, and TCRdist sequence similarity was added when clustering was performed within HLA-allele-positive subsets. Repertoires with fewer than 30,000 or more than 120,000 public chains, plus five repertoires with anomalous nucleotide sharing, were excluded from co-occurrence clustering. TCRdb retrieved this table from immuneACCESS and kept in-frame rearrangements only. Not all clones are present; in checked studies, unresolved V genes account for under half, and no reason is known for the remainder. The V and J calls and clone size are taken from that table; D and trimming were inferred from the DNA. This sample gives over 95,000 clones in total; 60% to 80% of them show up just once. In total, the top ten clones hold 2% to 2.5% of the sample.

The cohort was made up of roughly 670 healthy bone marrow donors. Cohort members were all nominally healthy when sampled, although unrecorded immune exposures were likely present. CMV serostatus was recorded as positive for around 300 and negative for about half of the 666 cohort members, whereas no CMV serostatus was recorded for the donor in question. Each donor provided a peripheral blood sample, and peripheral blood mononuclear cells were used for TCR beta sequencing. Genomic DNA extraction from the blood cell samples was performed with the Qiagen DNeasy Blood Extraction Kit. V loses 0 bases of germline sequence and J loses 0 bases, and the interval between the two ends is 12 bases. In the germline V gene, CDR1 corresponds to MGHRA and CDR2 to YSYEKL. Including cysteine and phenylalanine, the CDR3 has 17 amino acids. The retained sequence is limited to the CDR3, 51 bases, with the frame set at the first base.

These data are taken from a study of cytomegalovirus exposure and HLA in healthy donors (dated by TCRdb to the late 2010s). Study-level background: In an earlier analysis of some 610 of the donors, 276 Gb of sequence data and 90 million to 120 million unique TCR beta sequences from 150 million to 200 million T cells were reported. Roughly 320 gigabases of sequencing data and roughly 80 million unique TCR sequences made up an early release that covered some 640 HLA-typed donors. Among the approximately 430 genotyped donors, around 81% belonged to the genetic ancestry cluster associated with self-reported Caucasian donors. The study aimed to test whether cataloging public T cell receptors could reveal signatures of past pathogen exposure. The T cell repertoires of roughly 660 subjects were profiled by immunosequencing and related to cytomegalovirus serostatus. In addition to the first cohort of 650 to 750 subjects, a separate validation cohort of 120 different subjects was used. The study combined high-throughput TCR immunosequencing, statistical association of individual TCRs with disease status, and machine learning to predict cytomegalovirus infection status. A later analysis re-examined previously published TCR beta repertoires from just over 650 donors and added high-resolution HLA genotyping to investigate patterns of TCR occurrence. The later analysis used no new phenotypic data to find candidate immune exposures, relying instead on TCR beta sequences and their occurrence across donors. To decide whether each TCR beta V gene segment behaved as functional or pseudogenic, an earlier analysis of several hundred of the donors relied on high-throughput TCR beta sequencing. Alongside the repertoire data, information on donor age, sex, ethnicity and CMV serostatus was compiled. A later genetic analysis used genome-wide SNP genotypes for 398 of the 666 donors, treating that subset as a discovery cohort. All discovery cohort repertoires had been generated on a single sequencing platform. HLA typing covered class I and class II loci at four-digit resolution. Typing coverage differed by locus: A, B, C, DRB1 and DQB1 were typed in about 629-640 donors, DQA1 in roughly 500, DPA1 in approximately 610, and DPB1 in 400 to 480. A handful of DR-DQ haplotypes were handled as single units for association and clustering because linkage in the cohort was strong. Among around 400 genotyped donors of the cohort, an average of about 220,000 unique TCR beta nucleotide sequences was sequenced per donor, of which roughly 17% were non-productive.

The investigation overall reported the following: According to a later analysis, TCR association rates differed among HLA loci, with DRB1 alleles showing the most associated TCRs and HLA-C alleles showing the fewest. Most TCR sequences were seen in very few donors, while some public TCRs were found in many individuals. Assigning TCR associations to individual alleles was difficult when HLA alleles, especially DR and DQ, strongly co-occurred. Because HLA typing was unavailable for some donors at each locus, only the typed subset was used in association tests. Roughly 15 rarely observed V segments, including chromosome 9 orphons, were excluded from the earlier analysis of a few hundred of the donors because counts were too low. A group of highly shared sequence variants was considered likely to be a technical artifact of the sequencing pipeline. An earlier analysis of approximately 570 of the donors showed that most TCR beta V segments appeared in productive rearrangements either about 87% or about 30% of the time, which broadly matched IMGT annotations. Sequencing depth was assumed to be roughly uniform across donors in the presence/absence analyses, though that assumption may not hold. The authors suggested that the approach could potentially be generalized to other disease states and immunological phenotypes. In both the original and validation cohorts, the classifier was reported to diagnose cytomegalovirus status with high specificity and sensitivity. In this cohort, only TCR beta chains were sequenced, and detectable features were limited by the absence of alpha or paired-chain data. V-gene and J-gene trimming of TCR beta chains was associated with a missense DCLRE1C variant in a later genetic analysis, and the association was replicated in an independent cohort. Correlated functional status among segregating V segments might be attributable to linkage disequilibrium, but an unknown experimental factor could not be ruled out. For the cohort, immune exposure information was limited to CMV serostatus. A later analysis reported that several top co-occurrence clusters appeared linked to parvovirus B19, influenza, CMV and Epstein-Barr virus. A later genetic analysis reported fewer N-insertions in productive TCRs among donors in an Asian-associated ancestry cluster than the roughly 700-donor mean. In the study, 150 to 200 TCR beta chains were listed as associated with cytomegalovirus. Specific HLA alleles were associated with 18,000 or so TCR beta sequences at a false discovery rate of 0.05 in a later analysis. Some IMGT-functional V segments, including TRBV6-2 and TRBV6-3, could not be told apart with the 87-base-pair reads, so those segments were excluded. A later analysis found that most CMV-associated TCR beta chains appeared HLA-restricted, with HLA associations seemingly driven largely by CMV exposure. In vitro tests confirmed that a few of the cytomegalovirus-associated TCR beta chains recognize cytomegalovirus antigens. A further reported finding was that TCR beta sequences accurately predicted the HLA-A and HLA-B alleles for most subjects in the first cohort. A later analysis found that HLA-associated TCR beta chains were more clonally expanded and had lower generation probabilities than equally common non-associated chains.

This clonotype was obtained from a human donor in good health. The chain joins TRBV4-1 to TRBJ2-1, with the D gene call left open. The sequencing input was PBMCs. The CDR3 region has the sequence CASSQEFGGSSYNEQFF. The DNA reads TGCGCCAGCAGCCAAGAGTTCGGCGGTAGCTCCTACAATGAGCAGTTCTTC.